These 14 T cell receptor beta chains originate from one sample sequenced in a study of monozygotic twins with inflammatory bowel disease. TCRdb re-called the 5' RACE reads, yielding one record per CDR3 amino acid sequence without DNA. This sample contains 400,000 to 500,000 distinct CDR3 sequences. The sequenced sample was blood. These receptors were taken from a human donor with ulcerative colitis or Crohn's disease, or a healthy co-twin of an affected twin (not recorded which).

The J gene is TRBJ1-4, the V gene TRBV29-1. The germline CDR1 and CDR2 sequences are SQVTM and ANQGSEA. There are 12 residues in the CDR3. The CDR3 is CSVSQSNEKLFF.

V and J are TRBV5-1 and TRBJ2-1; TCRdb selects TRBD2, and the lack of DNA leaves this call unchecked. Germline lookup yields CDR1 SGHRS and CDR2 YFSETQ. The CDR3 runs to 15 residues. CDR3 region: CASSPGLAGADEQFF.

The chain has TRBV12-3 or TRBV12-4 and TRBJ2-1; TCRdb indicates TRBD1, and absent DNA this call remains unverified. This CDR3 spans 16 amino acids. The CDR3 loop reads CASSRRTGFFYNEQFF.

This sequence joins TRBV5-1 and TRBJ2-1; TCRdb indicates TRBD2, and absent DNA this call remains unverified. CDR3 length: 19 amino acids. Germline V lookup: CDR1 SGHRS, CDR2 YFSETQ. CDR3 protein: CASSYGRGAFWGAYNEQFF.

Here the CDR3 reads CSAGRGGPYEQYF. The V and J genes are TRBV20-1 and TRBJ2-7; checking the TCRdb D call of TRBD1 is not possible without DNA. CDR1 is DFQATT, CDR2 SNEGSKA, per germline (reference sequence). The CDR3 consists of 13 residues.

V gene TRBV5-1 combines with J gene TRBJ1-2. The length of the CDR3 is 13 residues. Germline CDR1 and CDR2: SGHRS and YFSETQ. CDR3 sequence: CASSTQVLYGYTF.

The rearrangement links TRBV20-1 to TRBJ2-4; without DNA, the TCRdb call of TRBD2 cannot be checked. The CDR3 consists of 12 residues. Germline V gene data show CDR1 as DFQATT and CDR2 as SNEGSKA (reference sequence). The CDR3 region is CSARTLPGTQYF.

This rearrangement joins TRBV10-3 to TRBJ2-2; TCRdb proposes TRBD2, but this gene call is untestable without DNA. This CDR3 comprises 17 residues. Germline V CDR1 and CDR2: ENHRY, SYGVKD. The CDR3 here is CAISVGGGPKNTGELFF.

The V gene is TRBV5-1, the J gene TRBJ2-7; TCRdb gives TRBD2 as the D gene, but with no DNA this cannot be confirmed. The CDR3 consists of 20 residues. Germline V gene lookup returns CDR1 SGHRS and CDR2 YFSETQ. The chain's CDR3 is CASSLMGGGLAEQDTYEQYF.

This chain joins TRBV19 and TRBJ2-2; no DNA is available, so the TRBD1 call from TCRdb remains unchecked. Germline loops: CDR1 LNHDA, CDR2 SQIVND (reference sequence). The CDR3 runs 18 residues. CDR3: CASSTSVVSHGGNGELFF.

CDR3 amino acids: CAITRGSGRPYEQYF. V usage is TRBV10-3 and J usage is TRBJ2-7; lacking DNA, the TRBD2 call made by TCRdb goes unchecked. The CDR3 loop spans 15 amino acids. Germline loops: CDR1 ENHRY, CDR2 SYGVKD.

The chain is built from TRBV5-5 and TRBJ1-1; TCRdb's assignment of TRBD1 cannot be checked, as there is no DNA. Germline values: CDR1 SGHKS, CDR2 YYEKEE (reference sequence). CDR3 size: 13 residues. CDR3 loop: CASSLTGVVEAFF.

This sequence joins TRBV7-9 and TRBJ2-6. Germline V gene sequence: CDR1 SEHNR, CDR2 FQNEAQ (reference sequence). This CDR3 region has 14 residues. The CDR3 spells CASSQRFEANVLTF.

V usage is TRBV3-1 and J usage is TRBJ2-2. The CDR3 is 16 amino acids. Germline V gene lookup returns CDR1 LGHDT and CDR2 YNNKEL (reference sequence). CDR3 amino acids: CASSQIVSYDTGELFF.